This T cell receptor (beta chain) came from a study of OX40 agonist ivuxolimab in advanced cancers. Study details: Patients were given ivuxolimab, an antibody that agonizes OX40 (CD134). A diagnosis of hepatocellular carcinoma, melanoma, renal cell or head and neck cancer was present in dose-escalation patients. Participants could have had prior anti-PD-1, anti-PD-L1 or anti-CTLA-4 therapy, and less than 45% had some. Regarding the study as a whole: Circulating CD4+ and CD8+ T cells showed clonal expansion by week 6 at 0.1 to 3.0 mg/kg.

The CDR3 covers 16 residues. Per the germline V gene, CDR1 is SGHNT and CDR2 is YENEEA. V lost 7 bases and J lost 0, with 19 bases in between. As concerns this clone: Its antigen is currently unknown.

Using immunoSEQ multiplex PCR, the repertoire was profiled, and TCRdb retains in-frame clones only, with some absent. Among around 68,000 clones listed, 75% to 95% were seen once. V is TRBV11-3 and J is TRBJ2-7; D unclear. This specimen was CD4+ or CD8+ T cells sorted from blood, taken in a trial of the OX40 agonist ivuxolimab. This TCR was recovered from an adult with an advanced solid tumor such as melanoma, head and neck, liver or kidney cancer. The CDR3 nucleotides read TGTGCCAGCAAAATACGGCCTCGTGGGCACTCCTACGAGCAGTACTTC. The encoded protein is CASKIRPRGHSYEQYF. Full variable domain (remainder filled in from reference TRBV11-3 and TRBJ2-7): EAGVVQSPRYKIIEKKQPVAFWCNPISGHNTLYWYLQNLGQGPELLIRYENEEAVDDSQLPKDRFSAERLKGVDSTLKIQPAELGDSAVYLCASKIRPRGHSYEQYFGPGTRLTVT.